The 28 T cell receptor beta chains below were found in one sample sequenced in a study of T cells in Graves' hyperthyroidism and ophthalmopathy. Template material for amplifying TCR beta CDR3 regions consisted of RNA transcripts. The TCR CDR3 first-round RT-PCR relied on the HTBI primer set. TCRdb reanalysed the multiplex PCR reads using MiXCR and keeps one entry per CDR3 protein. Seen here are around 300,000 distinct CDR3 sequences, around 15% observed once, and the top ten hold 7.9%. Material: blood. The receptors here all came from a middle-aged woman with Graves' hyperthyroidism.

This clonotype appeared many times. The V call is TRBV7-2, the J call TRBJ2-1; D is perhaps TRBD2 (6 bases). V was pared by 5 bases and J by 3 bases, with 14 bases between. The CDR3 contains 15 residues. Germline CDR1 SGHTA, CDR2 FQGNSA. The CDR3 DNA reads as TGTGCCAGCAGCCGTTCGGGACTCGACTACAATGAGCAGTTCTTC. Translation gives CASSRSGLDYNEQFF. Full variable domain (missing parts from reference TRBV7-2 and TRBJ2-1): GAGVSQSPSNKVTEKGKDVELRCDPISGHTALYWYRQSLGQGLEFLIYFQGNSAPDKSGLPSDRFSAERTGGSVSTLTIQRTQQEDSAVYLCASSRSGLDYNEQFFGPGTRLTVL.

There are a few counts of this clonotype. A read error may produce the germline difference seen at one junction end. V and J are TRBV7-7 and TRBJ1-3; D unclear. Per germline, CDR1 SSHAT and CDR2 FNYEAQ (reference sequence). CDR3 length: 15 amino acids. The CDR3 region is CASTNVGLLGNTIYF. The CDR3 DNA reads as TGTGCTAGCACCAACGTAGGACTGCTTGGAAACACCATATATTTT. The full variable domain, its missing parts supplied by reference TRBV7-7 and TRBJ1-3, is GAGVSQSPRYKVTKRGQDVTLRCDPISSHATLYWYQQALGQGPEFLTYFNYEAQPDKSGLPSDRFSAERPEGSISTLTIQRTEQRDSAMYRCASTNVGLLGNTIYFGEGSWLTVV.

Worth noting for this clonotype: A much larger clone sits a single nucleotide away, making a read error possible. The chain combines TRBV10-3 with TRBJ1-6, with D possibly matching TRBD1 (6 bases). The CDR3 totals 12 residues. Trimming removed 10 bases from V and 7 bases from J, with 11 bases in between. CDR1 and CDR2 from the germline V gene are ENHRY and SYGVKD. CDR3 in amino acids: CATKGGNSPLHF. CDR3 nucleotides: TGTGCCACCAAAGGGGGGAATTCACCCCTCCACTTT.

This clonotype has just a few counts. The chain has TRBV10-2 and TRBJ2-7; 13 nucleotides line up with TRBD2. The germline CDR1 and CDR2 sequences are WSHSY and SAAADI. The CDR3 has 18 amino acids. J gave up 5 bases and V 4 bases, and 14 bases lay outside the gene matches. The CDR3 coding sequence is TGCGCCAGCAGTGTGAGGGGGACTAGCGGGACCCGGCACCACGAGCAGTACTTC. This translates into CASSVRGTSGTRHHEQYF.

The gene calls are TRBV18 and TRBJ1-5, with D possibly TRBD1 on 5 matching bases. Trimming cost V 1 base and J 2 bases, with 12 bases left between them. The germline gives CDR1 KGHSH, CDR2 LQKENI. This CDR3 comprises 16 residues. CDR3 sequence: CASSPRRVEGNQPQHF. The CDR3, as DNA: TGTGCCAGCTCACCACGCAGGGTCGAAGGCAATCAGCCCCAGCATTTT.

This clonotype came up many times. The rearrangement joins TRBV3-1 to TRBJ1-2; 9 nucleotides agree with TRBD1. CDR1 is LGHDT and CDR2 is YNNKEL in the germline V gene (reference sequence). This CDR3 is 13 amino acids long. J gave up 4 bases and V 6 bases, and 3 bases lay outside the gene matches. CDR3: CASSNRGPYGYTF. The CDR3 DNA reads as TGTGCCAGCAGTAACAGGGGGCCCTATGGCTACACCTTC.

This clonotype was seen at least ten times. This chain connects TRBV24-1 to TRBJ1-2; D call uncertain. V lost 5 bases and J lost 2, with 5 bases in between. Germline lookup yields CDR1 KGHDR and CDR2 SFDVKD. This CDR3 has 12 amino acids. The CDR3: CATSATNYGYTF. The CDR3, as DNA: TGTGCCACCAGTGCGACGAACTATGGCTACACCTTC.

Notes on this clonotype: This may arise from a read error, as a much more abundant clone is one base away. In this CDR3 the conserved last residue, phenylalanine or tryptophan, is missing, so a read error is likely. The V gene is TRBV7-9, the J gene TRBJ1-1; possible D gene TRBD1, 5 bases. This CDR3 is 15 amino acids long. Germline CDR1 and CDR2: SEHNR and FQNEAQ (reference sequence). V was trimmed by 3 bases and J by 5 bases, leaving 16 bases between them. CDR3 sequence: CASSFHYRPTTEAFS. The CDR3 region has the DNA TGTGCCAGCAGCTTTCATTACAGGCCCACGACTGAAGCTTTCTCT.

The genes are TRBV29-1 and TRBJ1-2; unclear D gene. The CDR3 has 9 residues. CDR1 and CDR2 from the germline V gene are SQVTM and ANQGSEA. V was trimmed by 8 bases and J by 3 bases, leaving 4 bases between them. The CDR3 coding sequence is TGCAGCTCGGACTATGGCTACACCTTC. Residues: CSSDYGYTF. The entire variable domain, with the rest obtained from reference TRBV29-1 and TRBJ1-2, is as follows: SAVISQKPSRDICQRGTSLTIQCQVDSQVTMMFWYRQQPGQSLTLIATANQGSEATYESGFVIDKFPISRPNLTFSTLTVSNMSPEDSSIYLCSSDYGYTFGSGTRLTVV.

Notes on this clonotype: It may be a read error: a sequence one base away is much more abundant. The chain has TRBV7-2 and TRBJ2-1; 14 nucleotides align to TRBD2. Losses at the gene ends were 4 bases for V and 9 bases for J; bases not matched to a gene: 8. The germline V gene encodes CDR1 SGHTA and CDR2 FQGNSA. CDR3 length: 16 amino acids. The CDR3 reads CASSYRTSGGWTEQFF. Written as DNA, the CDR3 is TGTGCCAGCAGCTACAGGACTAGCGGGGGGTGGACTGAGCAGTTCTTC.

The chain has TRBV15 and TRBJ2-2; 10 nucleotides match TRBD2. Trimming removed 5 bases from V and 13 bases from J; junction bases left unmatched: 22. Germline V gene lookup returns CDR1 LNHNV and CDR2 YYDKDF (reference sequence). The CDR3 is made up of 18 amino acids. As DNA, the CDR3 is TGTGCCACCAGCGGGAACCCAGCGGGAGGGCCCTCTTACCGGGGGCTGTTTTTT. Amino acid sequence: CATSGNPAGGPSYRGLFF.

The CDR3 sequence: CASSSGLAVYEQYF. The CDR3 DNA reads TGTGCCAGCAGCTCGGGACTAGCGGTCTACGAGCAGTACTTC. V is TRBV7-9 and J is TRBJ2-7; 11 bases align to TRBD2. V shed 4 bases and J 3 bases; nucleotides not matched to a gene: 2. The CDR3 has 14 amino acids. Germline V gene data show CDR1 as SEHNR and CDR2 as FQNEAQ (reference sequence).

This clonotype was recorded at least ten times. The chain carries TRBV6-5 and TRBJ1-1; 8 bases are a match to TRBD1. V was clipped by 2 bases and J by 4 bases; unmatched bases: 9. The CDR3 runs to 16 residues. Looked up from germline, CDR1 is MNHEY and CDR2 is SVGAGI. CDR3: CASSYRTGRSVTEAFF. As DNA, the CDR3 is TGTGCCAGCAGTTACCGGACAGGGCGGAGTGTCACTGAAGCTTTCTTT.

On this clonotype itself: Since a much larger clone is just one base distant, this may be a read error. This chain links TRBV28 with TRBJ1-6; 8 bases are shared with TRBD1. Losses at the gene ends were 4 bases for V and 0 bases for J; bases not matched to a gene: 14. There are 20 residues in the CDR3. Germline assignment: CDR1 MDHEN and CDR2 SYDVKM. Written as DNA, the CDR3 is TGTGCCAGCAGTTCTCTCTCACGGAGACAGGGGAGCTCCTATAATTCACCCCTCCACTTT. As protein: CASSSLSRRQGSSYNSPLHF.

This clonotype was recorded many times. The chain employs TRBV18 and TRBJ2-7; D is unclear. Germline V gene lookup returns CDR1 KGHSH and CDR2 LQKENI. This CDR3 spans 14 amino acids. Trimming pared 1 base from V and 6 bases from J, leaving 13 bases between. CDR3 sequence (DNA): TGTGCCAGCTCACCACGGGTACCCCCTCTCGAGCAGTACTTC. This gives the protein CASSPRVPPLEQYF.

J is TRBJ2-3 and V is TRBV6-1; the match to TRBD2 covers 9 bases. The V gene end was trimmed by 7 bases and the J gene end by 1 base; junction bases not matched to a gene: 0. From germline, CDR1 is MNHNS and CDR2 SASEGT. The CDR3 is 13 residues long. The CDR3: CASKREGTDTQYF. Written as DNA, the CDR3 is TGTGCCAGCAAGCGGGAGGGCACAGATACGCAGTATTTT.

This chain uses TRBV20-1 with TRBJ2-1, with 14 bases fitting TRBD2. Germline assignment: CDR1 DFQATT and CDR2 SNEGSKA (reference sequence). There are 15 residues in the CDR3. The V and J ends lost 6 bases and 7 bases, in that order; junction bases with no gene match: 8. CDR3 residues: CSAPGTSGSFNEQFF. CDR3 in DNA: TGCAGTGCGCCAGGGACTAGCGGGAGCTTTAATGAGCAGTTCTTC.

This clonotype occurred many times. The chain carries TRBV2 and TRBJ2-3; 11 bases map to TRBD2. Germline V gives CDR1 SNHLY, CDR2 FYNNEI. V lost 6 bases and J lost 2; bases outside the gene matches: 7. There are 16 residues in the CDR3. CDR3 region: CASRSLAGGITDTQYF. The DNA of the CDR3 is TGTGCCAGCAGGAGCCTAGCGGGAGGTATCACAGATACGCAGTATTTT.

The chain carries TRBV28 and TRBJ2-3; D tentatively reads TRBD1 or TRBD2 (5 bases each). Germline CDR1 MDHEN, CDR2 SYDVKM. V lost 5 bases to trimming and J lost 8 bases, with 14 bases between them. The CDR3 contains 13 residues. In DNA, the CDR3 is TGTGCCAGCAGTCCGGCCGACGGGACTACGCAGTATTTT. Encoded protein: CASSPADGTTQYF. Combining the CDR3 with reference TRBV28 and TRBJ2-3 gives the whole variable domain DVKVTQSSRYLVKRTGEKVFLECVQDMDHENMFWYRQDPGLGLRLIYFSYDVKMKEKGDIPEGYSVSREKKERFSLILESASTNQTSMYLCASSPADGTTQYFGPGTRLTVL.

This clonotype occurred a few times. The V gene is TRBV3-1, the J gene TRBJ1-6; possibly TRBD1 for D (6 bases). Trimming left V 0 bases short and J 9 bases short, with 6 bases between. The germline V gene has CDR1 LGHDT and CDR2 YNNKEL (reference sequence). The CDR3 contains 13 residues. In DNA form, the CDR3 reads TGTGCCAGCAGCCAAGAAGGGGGTTCACCCCTCCACTTT. It translates to CASSQEGGSPLHF.

This clonotype was seen repeatedly, ten times or more. V usage is TRBV19 and J usage is TRBJ2-5, with D possibly matching TRBD2 (5 bases). Trimming removed 6 bases at V and 5 bases at J, with 13 bases between. Germline lookup yields CDR1 LNHDA and CDR2 SQIVND (reference sequence). The CDR3 covers 13 residues. This CDR3 is CASSREESETQYF. The CDR3 nucleotides are TGTGCCAGTAGCCGGGAAGAAAGTGAGACCCAGTACTTC.

This clonotype showed up just a few times. It may be a read error: a sequence one base away is much more abundant. The rearrangement uses TRBV10-3 and TRBJ2-1, with unresolved D. Germline CDR1 reads ENHRY; CDR2 reads SYGVKD. The CDR3 sequence is 16 residues long. The CDR3 DNA follows: TGTGCCGTCAGTGAGTCCCTGACACCGCCGGGCAATGAGCAGTTCTTC. Protein sequence: CAVSESLTPPGNEQFF.

The rearrangement joins TRBV10-3 to TRBJ2-7; 11 nucleotides agree with TRBD2. V shed 4 bases and J 2 bases; nucleotides not matched to a gene: 4. The length of the CDR3 is 15 residues. Germline CDR1 ENHRY, CDR2 SYGVKD. The CDR3 bases are TGTGCCATCAGTGGGTCTAGCGGGAGGACCTACGAGCAGTACTTC. Translation: CAISGSSGRTYEQYF.

Ten or more counts support this clonotype. The chain combines TRBV6-6 with TRBJ1-1; D is uncertain. The CDR3 contains 15 residues. The V gene's germline CDR1 is MNHNY and CDR2 SVGAGI (reference sequence). V lost 0 bases, J lost 2 bases, and 10 bases lay in between. CDR3 protein: CASSYSIQINTEAFF. CDR3 in DNA: TGTGCCAGCAGTTACTCGATACAGATTAACACTGAAGCTTTCTTT.

V is TRBV27 and J is TRBJ2-5; 12 nucleotides match TRBD2. CDR3 length equals 16 residues. After removal of 5 bases from V and 4 bases from J, the junction contained 8 bases not matched to a gene. CDR1 and CDR2 (germline): MNHEY, SMNVEV (reference sequence). The CDR3 nucleotides are TGTGCCAGCAGTATGCTAGCGGGAGGGCTGGTAGAGACCCAGTACTTC. It translates to CASSMLAGGLVETQYF.

This clonotype was counted ten times or more. The chain employs TRBV25-1 and TRBJ2-5; D unresolved. Trimming cost V 3 bases and J 1 base, with 9 bases left between them. This CDR3 is 14 amino acids long. Germline V CDR1 and CDR2: MGHDK, SYGVNS. CDR3 in DNA: TGTGCCAGCAGTGACCCTACAACCCAAGAGACCCAGTACTTC. Translating it yields CASSDPTTQETQYF.

This clonotype was picked up many times. This chain uses TRBV28 with TRBJ2-7, with a possible D match to TRBD2 (5 bases). This CDR3 comprises 13 residues. Looked up from germline, CDR1 is MDHEN and CDR2 is SYDVKM. V was cut by 5 bases and J by 5 bases, with 13 bases left in between. CDR3 residues: CASSTHSGNEQYF. CDR3 nucleotides: TGTGCCAGCAGTACGCACAGCGGAAACGAGCAGTACTTC.

This clonotype turned up a few times. This chain joins TRBV7-3 and TRBJ2-3; D is unresolved. The germline CDR1 and CDR2 sequences are SGHTA and FQGTGA. The CDR3 contains 13 residues. Trimming took off 4 bases at V and 4 bases at J, with 9 bases between the two ends. CDR3 residues: CASSSDGSDTQYF. The CDR3 region has the DNA TGTGCCAGCAGCTCAGACGGGTCAGATACGCAGTATTTT.